Each of the 23 T cell receptor beta chains below was sequenced from the same sample in a study of cytomegalovirus exposure and HLA in healthy donors. Amplification used 60 Vbeta primers and 13 Jbeta primers. The data were produced by immunoSEQ multiplex PCR, yet TCRdb's version contains in-frame clones alone and is incomplete. Among fewer than 250,000 clones listed, about four fifths were seen once. The sequenced material came from PBMCs. The receptors stem from a woman aged 50 to 65 in good health and CMV-seropositive.

In this sample, this clone turned up once. The V and J genes are TRBV27 and TRBJ2-7; weak D call: TRBD2 (5 bases). Germline values: CDR1 MNHEY, CDR2 SMNVEV (reference sequence). Trimming left V 2 bases short and J 0 bases short, with 8 bases between. The CDR3 is made up of 14 amino acids. The CDR3 loop reads CASSLRGISYEQYF. CDR3 coding DNA: TGTGCCAGCAGTTTAAGAGGGATCTCCTACGAGCAGTACTTC.

V usage is TRBV25-1 and J usage is TRBJ1-2, with TRBD1 matching over 9 bases. The CDR3 extends over 12 amino acids. V dropped 6 bases and J dropped 8; count of bases not matched to a gene: 4. CDR1 is MGHDK and CDR2 is SYGVNS in the germline V gene. The CDR3 region is CASREGQGGYTF. The CDR3 DNA follows: TGTGCCAGCAGGGAGGGACAGGGCGGCTACACCTTC.

The chain uses TRBV28 and TRBJ1-3, with unresolved D. Trimming pared 6 bases from V and 2 bases from J, leaving 11 bases between. CDR3 size: 14 residues. Per germline, CDR1 MDHEN and CDR2 SYDVKM. This CDR3 is CASREWGAGNTIYF. The CDR3 DNA is TGTGCCAGCAGGGAGTGGGGAGCTGGAAACACCATATATTTT. Using reference TRBV28 and TRBJ1-3 for the parts outside the CDR3, the full variable domain is DVKVTQSSRYLVKRTGEKVFLECVQDMDHENMFWYRQDPGLGLRLIYFSYDVKMKEKGDIPEGYSVSREKKERFSLILESASTNQTSMYLCASREWGAGNTIYFGEGSWLTVV.

The chain uses TRBV5-8 and TRBJ2-3; TRBD1 might be the D (6 bases). The CDR3 length is 17 residues. From germline, CDR1 is SGHTS and CDR2 YDEGEE. Trimming pared 4 bases from V and 4 bases from J, leaving 22 bases between. As DNA, the CDR3 is TGTGCCAGCAGCGCCCTACGTTACAGGGATGAGGCAGATACGCAGTATTTT. It encodes CASSALRYRDEADTQYF.

This sequence joins TRBV25-1 and TRBJ1-1, with D perhaps matching TRBD1 (5 bases). Trimming took 4 bases from V and 1 from J, leaving 13 bases between them. Germline loops: CDR1 MGHDK, CDR2 SYGVNS. The CDR3 extends over 15 amino acids. The CDR3 DNA reads as TGTGCCAGCAGTGGACAAGGAGGGGAGAACACTGAAGCTTTCTTT. This gives the protein CASSGQGGENTEAFF.

The rearrangement joins TRBV7-9 to TRBJ1-6; D gene ambiguous. The CDR3 spans 16 residues. Germline CDR1 reads SEHNR; CDR2 reads FQNEAQ (reference sequence). V shed 5 bases and J shed 7 bases, with 18 bases lying between them. For the CDR3, the DNA is TGTGCCAGCAGCCTCCAGACGCCAGCCAGGAATTCACCCCTCCACTTT. Its protein is CASSLQTPARNSPLHF. Filled out from reference TRBV7-9 and TRBJ1-6, the complete variable domain reads DTGVSQNPRHKITKRGQNVTFRCDPISEHNRLYWYRQTLGQGPEFLTYFQNEAQLEKSRLLSDRFSAERPKGSFSTLEIQRTEQGDSAMYLCASSLQTPARNSPLHFGNGTRLTVT.

V gene TRBV18 combines with J gene TRBJ2-5; D unclear. CDR3 length equals 16 residues. Germline CDR1 KGHSH, CDR2 LQKENI. Trimming removed 4 bases from V and 5 bases from J, with 20 bases in between. The CDR3 spells CASSRNAELAHETQYF. For the CDR3, the DNA is TGTGCCAGCTCACGCAATGCCGAACTTGCCCACGAGACCCAGTACTTC.

V is TRBV7-9 and J is TRBJ1-1, with 7 bases that match TRBD1. This CDR3 region has 13 residues. CDR1 and CDR2 from the germline V gene are SEHNR and FQNEAQ (reference sequence). J was trimmed by 5 bases and V by 5 bases; bases with no gene match: 5. CDR3 in DNA: TGTGCCAGCAGCCGGACAGGATCGACTGAAGCTTTCTTT. The encoded protein is CASSRTGSTEAFF.

This chain joins TRBV5-6 and TRBJ2-5; D perhaps matches TRBD2 (6 bases). V lost 3 bases and J 0 bases, leaving 15 bases between the germline ends. CDR1 and CDR2 from the germline V gene are SGHDT and YYEEEE. The CDR3 runs 16 residues. CDR3 in amino acids: CASSSLSGAYQETQYF. CDR3 DNA sequence: TGTGCCAGCAGCTCTCTTAGCGGCGCGTACCAAGAGACCCAGTACTTC.

The rearrangement links TRBV9 to TRBJ2-3; TRBD1 matches 8 bases. Germline assignment: CDR1 SGDLS and CDR2 YYNGEE. Trimming took 6 bases from V and 6 from J; bases not matched to a gene: 9. The CDR3 runs 14 residues. The CDR3 DNA reads TGTGCCAGCACCGGACAGGGAATTATGGATACGCAGTATTTT. Translation: CASTGQGIMDTQYF.

The J gene is TRBJ2-6, the V gene TRBV18; 11 bases line up with TRBD1. V dropped 7 bases and J dropped 1; count of bases not matched to a gene: 12. The CDR3 is 19 residues long. CDR1 and CDR2 (germline): KGHSH, LQKENI. CDR3 nucleotide sequence: TGTGCCAGCTTCCTTGGACAGGGGGCCTCCTATTCTGGGGCCAACGTCCTGACTTTC. This gives the protein CASFLGQGASYSGANVLTF. Using reference TRBV18 and TRBJ2-6 for the parts outside the CDR3, the full variable domain is NAGVMQNPRHLVRRRGQEARLRCSPMKGHSHVYWYRQLPEEGLKFMVYLQKENIIDESGMPKERFSAEFPKEGPSILRIQQVVRGDSAAYFCASFLGQGASYSGANVLTFGAGSRLTVL.

V usage is TRBV5-1 and J usage is TRBJ2-5; tentatively, D is TRBD1 (6 bases). The length of the CDR3 is 15 residues. V lost 0 bases, J lost 1 base, and 10 bases lay in between. CDR1 is SGHRS and CDR2 is YFSETQ in the germline V gene. The CDR3 is CASSLVRGVQETQYF. DNA for the CDR3: TGCGCCAGCAGCTTGGTCAGGGGTGTCCAAGAGACCCAGTACTTC.

J is TRBJ1-2 and V is TRBV6-5; D gene ambiguous. V was pared by 2 bases and J by 4 bases, with 14 bases between. The CDR3 has 15 amino acids. The germline gives CDR1 MNHEY, CDR2 SVGAGI. CDR3 in DNA: TGTGCCAGCAGTTACGGAGGGAACGGCCCCTATGGCTACACCTTC. Its protein product is CASSYGGNGPYGYTF.

Remarks on this clone: In the same sample, other DNA sequences code for this CDR3. The V gene is TRBV18, the J gene TRBJ1-3, with 10 nucleotides matching TRBD1. The V gene's germline CDR1 is KGHSH and CDR2 LQKENI. V lost 3 bases and J lost 2; bases outside the gene matches: 1. There are 15 residues in the CDR3. As DNA, the CDR3 is TGTGCCAGCTCACCGACAGGGGGCACTGGAAACACCATATATTTT. Translating it yields CASSPTGGTGNTIYF.

The chain recombines TRBV5-1 with TRBJ2-5, with 14 bases aligning to TRBD2. The germline V gene encodes CDR1 SGHRS and CDR2 YFSETQ. The CDR3 consists of 15 residues. V shed 0 bases and J 11 bases; nucleotides not matched to a gene: 6. The CDR3 reads CASSLGTSGGRRQYF. Here the CDR3 DNA reads TGCGCCAGCAGCTTGGGGACTAGCGGGGGGCGGCGTCAGTACTTC.

CDR3 DNA sequence: TGTGCCAGCAGCCAAGCAGGGGGAGCCAAAAACATTCAGTACTTC. This encodes CASSQAGGAKNIQYF. The chain employs TRBV14 and TRBJ2-4; 7 nucleotides align to TRBD1. The CDR3 has 15 residues. In germline, CDR1 is SGHDN, CDR2 FVKESK. With V trimmed by 1 base and J by 0 bases, 0 bases remained unmatched.

V gene TRBV7-3 combines with J gene TRBJ1-1, with D uncertain. CDR1 and CDR2 (germline): SGHTA, FQGTGA. The CDR3 spans 15 residues. Trimming pared 5 bases from V and 1 base from J, leaving 14 bases between. The CDR3 region is CASSLYGGGNTEAFF. As DNA, the CDR3 is TGTGCCAGCAGCCTATACGGAGGTGGGAACACTGAAGCTTTCTTT.

This chain connects TRBV4-1 to TRBJ2-1; 11 bases map to TRBD1. J lost 7 bases, V lost 6 bases, and 8 bases had no gene match. The germline V gene encodes CDR1 MGHRA and CDR2 YSYEKL. This CDR3 has 15 amino acids. Written as DNA, the CDR3 is TGCGCCAGCAGTTATCTCGGGACAGGGGGTAATGAGCAGTTCTTC. Protein sequence: CASSYLGTGGNEQFF.

V gene TRBV2 combines with J gene TRBJ1-1, with TRBD1 matching 9 bases. Germline lookup yields CDR1 SNHLY and CDR2 FYNNEI. The CDR3 loop spans 13 amino acids. With V trimmed by 10 bases and J by 5 bases, 8 bases remained unmatched. Written as DNA, the CDR3 is TGTGCCAATCAAGGACAGGGGACGACTGAAGCTTTCTTT. It translates to CANQGQGTTEAFF. The full variable domain, with the rest looked up from reference TRBV2 and TRBJ1-1, is EPEVTQTPSHQVTQMGQEVILRCVPISNHLYFYWYRQILGQKVEFLVSFYNNEISEKSEIFDDQFSVERPDGSNFTLKIRSTKLEDSAMYFCANQGQGTTEAFFGQGTRLTVV.

The chain is built from TRBV4-1 and TRBJ2-1; tentatively, D is TRBD2 (6 bases). Germline V lookup: CDR1 MGHRA, CDR2 YSYEKL. This CDR3 spans 16 amino acids. V dropped 4 bases and J dropped 8 bases, with 21 bases sitting between them. CDR3 DNA: TGCGCCAGCAGCCCACAAGGGGCAAGGGCGGGGCATGAGCAGTTCTTC. This gives the protein CASSPQGARAGHEQFF.

V usage is TRBV6-5 and J usage is TRBJ1-4; 9 bases align to TRBD1. The trim removed 5 bases at V and 3 bases at J, leaving 1 base unmatched. CDR3 length: 14 amino acids. Germline V gene data show CDR1 as MNHEY and CDR2 as SVGAGI. The CDR3 region has the DNA TGTGCCAGCAGTAGGACAGGGGCTAATGAAAAACTGTTTTTT. This sequence encodes CASSRTGANEKLFF.

The rearrangement links TRBV14 to TRBJ1-1, with D unresolved. The CDR3 is 13 amino acids. Trimming cost V 5 bases and J 0 bases, with 7 bases left between them. The V gene's germline CDR1 is SGHDN and CDR2 FVKESK. The CDR3 DNA reads TGTGCCAGCAGCAGTACTATGAACACTGAAGCTTTCTTT. This translates into CASSSTMNTEAFF.

This sequence joins TRBV28 and TRBJ1-3; D remains ambiguous. Per germline, CDR1 MDHEN and CDR2 SYDVKM. V gave up 2 bases and J gave up 0 bases, with 5 bases separating them. The CDR3 sequence is 14 residues long. The DNA for the CDR3 is TGTGCCAGCAGTTTAGAGAACTCTGGAAACACCATATATTTT. This codes for CASSLENSGNTIYF. The full variable domain, completed using reference TRBV28 and TRBJ1-3, is DVKVTQSSRYLVKRTGEKVFLECVQDMDHENMFWYRQDPGLGLRLIYFSYDVKMKEKGDIPEGYSVSREKKERFSLILESASTNQTSMYLCASSLENSGNTIYFGEGSWLTVV.